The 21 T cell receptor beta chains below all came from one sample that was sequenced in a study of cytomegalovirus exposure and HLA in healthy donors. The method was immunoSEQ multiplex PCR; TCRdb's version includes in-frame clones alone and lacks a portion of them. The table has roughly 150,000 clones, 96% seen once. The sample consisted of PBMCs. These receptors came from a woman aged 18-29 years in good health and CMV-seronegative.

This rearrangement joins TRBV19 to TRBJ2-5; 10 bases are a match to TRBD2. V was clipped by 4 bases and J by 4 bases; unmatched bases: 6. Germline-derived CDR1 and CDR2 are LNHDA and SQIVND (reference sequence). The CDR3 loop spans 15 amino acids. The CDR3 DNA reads TGTGCCAGTAGTAACCGAGCGGGGGGGCCAGAGACCCAGTACTTC. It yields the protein CASSNRAGGPETQYF.

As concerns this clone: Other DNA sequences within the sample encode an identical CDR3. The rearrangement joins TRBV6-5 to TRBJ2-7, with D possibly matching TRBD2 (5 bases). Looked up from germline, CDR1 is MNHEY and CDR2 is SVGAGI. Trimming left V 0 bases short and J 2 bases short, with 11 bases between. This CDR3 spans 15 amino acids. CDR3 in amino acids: CASSYSGSGTYEQYF. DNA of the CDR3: TGTGCCAGCAGTTACTCAGGCAGCGGCACCTACGAGCAGTACTTC.

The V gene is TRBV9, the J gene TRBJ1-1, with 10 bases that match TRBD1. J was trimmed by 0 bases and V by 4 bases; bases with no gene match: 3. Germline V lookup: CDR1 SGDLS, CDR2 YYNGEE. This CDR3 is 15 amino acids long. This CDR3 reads CASSPGQGMNTEAFF. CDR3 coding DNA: TGTGCCAGCAGCCCGGGACAGGGGATGAACACTGAAGCTTTCTTT.

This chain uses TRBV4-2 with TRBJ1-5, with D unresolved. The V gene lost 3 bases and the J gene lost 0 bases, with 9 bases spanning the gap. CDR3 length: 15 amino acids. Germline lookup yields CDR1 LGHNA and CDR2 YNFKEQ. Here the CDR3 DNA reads TGTGCCAGCAGCCAGGCCCTTTATAGCAATCAGCCCCAGCATTTT. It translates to CASSQALYSNQPQHF.

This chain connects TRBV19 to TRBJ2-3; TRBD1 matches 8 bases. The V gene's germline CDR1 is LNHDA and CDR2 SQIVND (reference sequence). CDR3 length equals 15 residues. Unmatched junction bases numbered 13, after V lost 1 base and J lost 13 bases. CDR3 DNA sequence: TGTGCCAGTAGTATAGCCCCACAGGGGGAAGCGAAGGAGTATTTT. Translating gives CASSIAPQGEAKEYF.

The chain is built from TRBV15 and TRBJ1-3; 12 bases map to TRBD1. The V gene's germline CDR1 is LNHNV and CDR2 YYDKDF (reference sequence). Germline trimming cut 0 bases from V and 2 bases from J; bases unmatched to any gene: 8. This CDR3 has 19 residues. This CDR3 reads CATSRDPGQGAVAGNTIYF. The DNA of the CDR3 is TGTGCCACCAGCAGAGATCCGGGACAGGGGGCCGTAGCTGGAAACACCATATATTTT.

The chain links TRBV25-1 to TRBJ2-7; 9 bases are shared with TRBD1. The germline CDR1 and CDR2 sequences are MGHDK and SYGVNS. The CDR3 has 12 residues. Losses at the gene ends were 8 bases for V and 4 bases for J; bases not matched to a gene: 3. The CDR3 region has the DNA TGTGCCAGCCAGGGACAGGGATACGAGCAGTACTTC. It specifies CASQGQGYEQYF.

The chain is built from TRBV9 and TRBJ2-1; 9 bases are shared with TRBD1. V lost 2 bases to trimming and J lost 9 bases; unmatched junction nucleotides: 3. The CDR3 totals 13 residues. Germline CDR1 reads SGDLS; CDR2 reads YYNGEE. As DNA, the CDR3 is TGTGCCAGCAGCGTCACAGGGGGCGGTGAGCAGTTCTTC. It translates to CASSVTGGGEQFF.

In DNA, the CDR3 is TGTGCCAGCAGTCCCCAGCGGACTAGCACAGATACGCAGTATTTT. Encoded protein: CASSPQRTSTDTQYF. The chain links TRBV6-6 to TRBJ2-3; TRBD2 is a possible D gene (5 bases). Trimming shortened V by 5 bases and J by 0 bases, and 12 bases separated the two germline ends. CDR3 size: 15 residues. Looked up from germline, CDR1 is MNHNY and CDR2 is SVGAGI (reference sequence).

The CDR3 protein is CASSQVPGRAGYTF. The CDR3, as DNA: TGTGCCAGCAGCCAAGTCCCGGGGAGGGCTGGCTACACCTTC. The chain uses TRBV14 and TRBJ1-2; D not certain. The CDR3 has 14 amino acids. Germline V gene data show CDR1 as SGHDN and CDR2 as FVKESK. Trimming removed 1 base at V and 7 bases at J, with 13 bases between. Drawing the rest from reference TRBV14 and TRBJ1-2, the complete variable domain is EAGVTQFPSHSVIEKGQTVTLRCDPISGHDNLYWYRRVMGKEIKFLLHFVKESKQDESGMPNNRFLAERTGGTYSTLKVQPAELEDSGVYFCASSQVPGRAGYTFGSGTRLTVV.

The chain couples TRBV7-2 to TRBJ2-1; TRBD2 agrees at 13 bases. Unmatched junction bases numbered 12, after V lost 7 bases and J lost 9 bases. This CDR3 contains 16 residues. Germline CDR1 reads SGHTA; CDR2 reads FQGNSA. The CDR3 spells CASTKGLAGAGGEQFF. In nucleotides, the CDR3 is TGTGCCAGCACCAAAGGACTAGCGGGGGCTGGGGGTGAGCAGTTCTTC.

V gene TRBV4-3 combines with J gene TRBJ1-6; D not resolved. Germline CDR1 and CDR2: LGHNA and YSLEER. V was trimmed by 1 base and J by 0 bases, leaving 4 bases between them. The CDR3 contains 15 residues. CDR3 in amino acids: CASSQASSYNSPLHF. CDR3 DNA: TGCGCCAGCAGCCAAGCTAGCTCCTATAATTCACCCCTCCACTTT.

CDR3 residues: CARAPGNDYNSPLHF. The CDR3 DNA is TGTGCCAGGGCCCCGGGAAATGACTATAATTCACCCCTCCACTTT. The chain uses TRBV2 and TRBJ1-6; D ambiguous. Germline V gene sequence: CDR1 SNHLY, CDR2 FYNNEI. The CDR3 contains 15 residues. V was trimmed by 9 bases and J by 3 bases, leaving 15 bases between them.

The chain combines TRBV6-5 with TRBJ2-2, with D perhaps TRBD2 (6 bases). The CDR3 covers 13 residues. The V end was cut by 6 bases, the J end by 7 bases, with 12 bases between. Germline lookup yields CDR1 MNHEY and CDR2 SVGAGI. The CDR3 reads CASRDYRGGELFF. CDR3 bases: TGTGCCAGCAGGGACTACCGGGGCGGGGAGCTGTTTTTT.

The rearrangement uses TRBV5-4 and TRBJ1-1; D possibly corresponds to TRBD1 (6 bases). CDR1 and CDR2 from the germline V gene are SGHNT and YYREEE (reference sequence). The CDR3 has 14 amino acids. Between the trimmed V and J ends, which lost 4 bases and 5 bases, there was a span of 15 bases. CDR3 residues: CASSHAGAETEAFF. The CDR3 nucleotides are TGTGCCAGCAGCCACGCAGGGGCTGAAACTGAAGCTTTCTTT.

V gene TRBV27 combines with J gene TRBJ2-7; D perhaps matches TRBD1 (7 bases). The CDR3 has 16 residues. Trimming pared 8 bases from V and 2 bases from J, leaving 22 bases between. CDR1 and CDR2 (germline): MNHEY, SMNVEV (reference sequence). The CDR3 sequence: CASRRFGQGGTYEQYF. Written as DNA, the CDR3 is TGTGCCAGCCGACGCTTCGGGCAGGGGGGTACCTACGAGCAGTACTTC.

CDR3 residues: CASSSTTGNNEKLFF. The CDR3 bases are TGTGCCAGCAGTTCGACGACAGGGAATAATGAAAAACTGTTTTTT. V gene TRBV2 combines with J gene TRBJ1-4, with TRBD1 identical over 7 bases. CDR1 SNHLY and CDR2 FYNNEI come from the germline V gene. CDR3 length: 15 amino acids. After removal of 5 bases from V and 4 bases from J, the junction contained 7 bases not matched to a gene.

CDR3 sequence: CASSGGQRTPYEQYF. The DNA for the CDR3 is TGTGCCAGCAGTGGAGGACAGAGAACCCCCTACGAGCAGTACTTC. V usage is TRBV2 and J usage is TRBJ2-7, with a weak D call TRBD1 (6 bases). The germline V gene has CDR1 SNHLY and CDR2 FYNNEI. The germline V and J ends were trimmed by 4 bases and 2 bases, with 15 bases remaining between them. The CDR3 sequence is 15 residues long.

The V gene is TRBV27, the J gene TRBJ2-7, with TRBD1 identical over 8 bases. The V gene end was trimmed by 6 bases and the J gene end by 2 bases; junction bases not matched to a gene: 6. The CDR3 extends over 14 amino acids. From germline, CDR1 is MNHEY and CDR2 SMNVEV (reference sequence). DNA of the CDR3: TGTGCCAGCAGGCGCGGACAGGGAACCTACGAGCAGTACTTC. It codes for CASRRGQGTYEQYF.

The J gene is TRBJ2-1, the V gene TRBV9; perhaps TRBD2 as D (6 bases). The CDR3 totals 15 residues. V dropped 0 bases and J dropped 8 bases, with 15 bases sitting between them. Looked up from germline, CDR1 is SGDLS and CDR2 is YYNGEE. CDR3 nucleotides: TGTGCCAGCAGCGTAGCTACTAGCTCGGTCGATGAGCAGTTCTTC. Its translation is CASSVATSSVDEQFF.

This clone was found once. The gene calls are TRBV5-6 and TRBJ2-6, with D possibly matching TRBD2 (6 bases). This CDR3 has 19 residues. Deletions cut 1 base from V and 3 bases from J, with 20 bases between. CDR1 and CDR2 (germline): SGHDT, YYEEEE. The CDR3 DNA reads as TGTGCCAGCAGCTTGATCGGAGGGTCAAAAACGGGTGGGGCCAACGTCCTGACTTTC. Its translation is CASSLIGGSKTGGANVLTF.